These T cell receptor beta chains were read from a single sample in a study of beta chain features in type 1 diabetes. Generated by immunoSEQ multiplex PCR, the TCRdb table keeps only in-frame clones and is missing some. The sample shows under 300,000 clones, roughly 25% of them seen only once. Sequenced input: naive CD4+ T cells from blood. The receptors stem from a woman in her 30s with type 1 diabetes. CDR3s include the opening cysteine and the closing phenylalanine or tryptophan. A D gene is named only where the DNA matches it firmly. Rows may omit the clone size; those that give it use once, few, many or a size class.

>TRBD2|TRBJ2-3|-|TRBV9
CASSVQTSGSDTQYF
TGTGCCAGCAGCGTCCAGACTAGCGGATCAGATACGCAGTATTTT
>TRBD1|TRBJ2-7|-|TRBV11-1
CASSLDRVNEQYF
TGTGCCAGCAGCCTGGACAGGGTCAACGAGCAGTACTTC
>TRBD2|TRBJ2-7|-|TRBV28
CASTLAGEGFYEQYF
TGTGCCAGCACCCTCGCGGGAGAGGGCTTCTACGAGCAGTACTTC
>TRBD1|TRBJ2-7|-|TRBV2
CASSDDRDEQYF
TGTGCCAGCAGTGACGACAGGGACGAGCAGTACTTC
>TRBD1|TRBJ2-5|-|TRBV9
CASSVGWGQGSETQYF
TGTGCCAGCAGCGTAGGCTGGGGACAGGGGTCAGAGACCCAGTACTTC
>-|TRBJ1-4|-|TRBV6-5
CASSYNSSPRGEKLFF
TGTGCCAGCAGTTACAACTCTTCGCCCAGAGGTGAAAAACTGTTTTTT
>TRBD1|TRBJ2-7|-|TRBV7-8
CASSLTDRAEQYF
TGTGCCAGCAGCTTAACGGACAGGGCCGAGCAGTACTTC
>TRBD1|TRBJ2-5|-|TRBV29-1
CSESTGVGETQYF
TGCAGCGAGTCGACAGGGGTTGGAGAGACCCAGTACTTC
>-|TRBJ1-5|-|TRBV30
CAWSVSQVGEPQHF
TGTGCCTGGAGTGTCTCTCAGGTCGGTGAACCCCAGCATTTT
>TRBD2|TRBJ2-1|-|TRBV20-1
CSAMGLEQFF
TGCAGTGCTATGGGACTAGAGCAGTTCTTC
>TRBD1|TRBJ1-1|-|TRBV13
CASSSGQGDTEAFF
TGTGCCAGCAGCTCCGGACAGGGTGACACTGAAGCTTTCTTT
>TRBD1|TRBJ2-2|-|TRBV9
CASSVRNPQGALGSGELFF
TGTGCCAGCAGCGTCAGAAATCCACAGGGGGCGCTCGGGTCCGGGGAGCTGTTTTTT
>-|TRBJ2-7|few|TRBV29-1
CSVYRDSDEQYF
TGCAGCGTTTACAGGGATTCTGACGAGCAGTACTTC
>-|TRBJ2-1|-|TRBV5-1
CASRPADSYNEQFF
TGCGCCAGCAGACCAGCGGACTCCTACAATGAGCAGTTCTTC
>-|TRBJ1-5|few|TRBV29-1
CSVEAGQDQPQHF
TGCAGCGTTGAAGCAGGACAAGATCAGCCCCAGCATTTT
>TRBD2|TRBJ2-1|few|TRBV15
CATRVAGVRYNEQFF
TGTGCCACCAGAGTAGCGGGAGTAAGATACAATGAGCAGTTCTTC
>TRBD1|TRBJ2-7|few|TRBV30
CAGEWTGRLSEQYF
TGTGCCGGGGAGTGGACAGGGAGGTTGAGCGAGCAGTACTTC
>-|TRBJ2-1|-|TRBV29-1
CSGKRENEQFF
TGCAGCGGCAAAAGGGAGAATGAGCAGTTCTTC
>-|TRBJ1-2|-|TRBV30
CAWSVVTNGYTF
TGTGCCTGGAGTGTAGTCACAAATGGCTACACCTTC
>TRBD2|TRBJ2-1|-|TRBV6-5
CASSSFLAGARNEQFF
TGTGCCAGCAGTTCCTTCCTAGCGGGAGCTCGCAATGAGCAGTTCTTC
>TRBD1|TRBJ2-3|-|TRBV25-1
CASSAQGADTQYF
TGTGCCAGCAGTGCCCAGGGGGCAGATACGCAGTATTTT
>-|TRBJ1-2|-|TRBV5-1
CASSLVQYGYTF
TGCGCCAGCAGCTTGGTTCAATATGGCTACACCTTC
>TRBD1|TRBJ1-1|few|TRBV10-3
CAAEQDRGNTEAFF
TGTGCCGCCGAGCAAGACAGGGGGAACACTGAAGCTTTCTTT
>-|TRBJ2-1|-|TRBV5-4
CASSLSGSSYNEQFF
TGTGCCAGCAGCCTCAGCGGAAGCTCCTACAATGAGCAGTTCTTC
>TRBD1|TRBJ2-1|-|TRBV5-1
CASSLTQGFGNEQFF
TGCGCCAGCAGCTTGACACAGGGGTTTGGCAATGAGCAGTTCTTC
>-|TRBJ1-2|-|TRBV29-1
CSALRRAGNGYTF
TGCAGCGCCCTGCGAAGGGCAGGGAATGGCTACACCTTC
>-|TRBJ2-1|few|TRBV30
CAWSVGSPSYNEQFF
TGTGCCTGGAGTGTAGGGAGTCCCTCCTACAATGAGCAGTTCTTC
>TRBD1|TRBJ1-1|-|TRBV28
CASQDRGEYSEAFF
TGTGCCAGCCAGGACAGGGGGGAATACTCTGAAGCTTTCTTT
>-|TRBJ2-4|few|TRBV6-5
CASRAGSAKNIQYF
TGTGCCAGCCGCGCAGGGTCCGCCAAAAACATTCAGTACTTC
>-|TRBJ2-3|-|TRBV18
CASSPPEIPDTQYF
TGTGCCAGCTCACCACCCGAGATACCAGATACGCAGTATTTT
>-|TRBJ2-7|-|TRBV18
CASSPPGLDEQYF
TGTGCCAGCTCACCACCGGGGCTCGACGAGCAGTACTTC
>TRBD1|TRBJ2-5|few|TRBV10-3
CAISTDRGETQYF
TGTGCCATCAGTACGGACAGGGGGGAGACCCAGTACTTC
>-|TRBJ2-2|-|TRBV7-9
CASSFRPGEKGSGELFF
TGTGCCAGCAGCTTTCGTCCGGGAGAGAAGGGTAGCGGGGAGCTGTTTTTT
>-|TRBJ1-1|-|TRBV29-1
CSVVPGARMNTEAFF
TGCAGCGTTGTCCCTGGGGCCCGGATGAACACTGAAGCTTTCTTT
>TRBD2|TRBJ2-5|-|TRBV9
CASSRTSGRGRETQYF
TGTGCCAGCAGCCGTACTAGCGGGAGGGGACGAGAGACCCAGTACTTC
>TRBD2|TRBJ2-3|-|TRBV29-1
CSVSPAGGATDTQYF
TGCAGCGTCAGCCCGGCGGGGGGGGCTACAGATACGCAGTATTTT
>-|TRBJ1-3|-|TRBV30
CAWSVGASSGNTIYF
TGTGCCTGGAGTGTGGGGGCAAGCTCTGGAAACACCATATATTTT
>TRBD2|TRBJ2-4|-|TRBV4-2
CASSQRSEASGNIYIQYF
TGTGCCAGCAGCCAACGTTCGGAGGCTAGCGGGAATATTTACATTCAGTACTTC
>-|TRBJ1-4|-|TRBV29-1
CSVQKADEKLFF
TGCAGCGTACAGAAGGCAGATGAAAAACTGTTTTTT
>-|TRBJ2-7|-|TRBV30
CAYTGQYEQYF
TGTGCCTACACCGGACAGTACGAGCAGTACTTC
>-|TRBJ2-7|few|TRBV20-1
CSAQDRYEQYF
TGCAGTGCCCAAGACAGATACGAGCAGTACTTC
>TRBD2|TRBJ2-1|-|TRBV29-1
CSVPKISGYEQFF
TGCAGCGTTCCCAAAATTAGCGGGTATGAGCAGTTCTTC
>TRBD2|TRBJ2-1|-|TRBV5-4
CASSASSGSTDEQFF
TGTGCCAGCAGCGCCAGTAGCGGGAGTACGGATGAGCAGTTCTTC
>TRBD2|TRBJ2-1|-|TRBV6-6
CAVSLAGVWNEQFF
TGTGCCGTCTCATTAGCGGGAGTGTGGAATGAGCAGTTCTTC
>TRBD1|TRBJ1-1|-|TRBV4-1
CASSRDREEVAALEAFF
TGCGCCAGCAGCCGCGACAGGGAAGAGGTGGCCGCGCTTGAAGCTTTCTTT
>TRBD1|TRBJ2-7|few|TRBV18
CASSPGTALSEQYF
TGTGCCAGCTCACCTGGGACAGCTCTTTCCGAGCAGTACTTC
>TRBD2|TRBJ2-5|-|TRBV4-2
CASSQGTTSRETQYF
TGTGCCAGCAGCCAAGGGACGACTAGCCGGGAGACCCAGTACTTC
>-|TRBJ2-1|-|TRBV2
CASSEIHSSYNEQFF
TGTGCCAGCAGTGAAATCCACTCCTCCTACAATGAGCAGTTCTTC
>TRBD2|TRBJ2-1|few|TRBV10-3
CAIRQGLAGGNEQFF
TGTGCCATCAGACAGGGACTAGCGGGAGGCAACGAGCAGTTCTTC
>-|TRBJ2-7|-|TRBV4-1
CASSQEEAGTTYEQYF
TGCGCCAGCAGCCAAGAAGAGGCGGGAACTACCTACGAGCAGTACTTC